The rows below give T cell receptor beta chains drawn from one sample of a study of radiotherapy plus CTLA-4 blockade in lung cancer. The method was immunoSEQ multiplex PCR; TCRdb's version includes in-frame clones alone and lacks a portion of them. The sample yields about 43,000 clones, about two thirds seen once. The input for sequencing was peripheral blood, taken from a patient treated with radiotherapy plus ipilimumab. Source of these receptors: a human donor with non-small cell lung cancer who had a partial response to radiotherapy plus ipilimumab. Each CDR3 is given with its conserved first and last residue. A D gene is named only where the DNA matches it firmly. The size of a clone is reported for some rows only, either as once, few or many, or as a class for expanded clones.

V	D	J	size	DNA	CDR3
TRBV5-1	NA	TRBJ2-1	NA	TGCGCCAGCAGAGAGGGAGAGCGGAACAATGAGCAGTTCTTC	CASREGERNNEQFF
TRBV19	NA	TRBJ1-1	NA	TGTGCCAGTAGTATAAGAGGGACTGAAGCTTTCTTT	CASSIRGTEAFF
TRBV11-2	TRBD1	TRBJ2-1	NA	TGTGCCAGCAGCTTAGATCCCAGGCAGGGGGCCGACGGGGGGCAGTTCTTC	CASSLDPRQGADGGQFF
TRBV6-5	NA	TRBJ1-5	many	TGTGCCAGCAGTGAGTCAGGGGTTCAGCCCCAGCATTTT	CASSESGVQPQHF
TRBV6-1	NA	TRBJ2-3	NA	TGTGCCAGCCCCCCAGCGGGTAGCACAGATACGCAGTATTTT	CASPPAGSTDTQYF
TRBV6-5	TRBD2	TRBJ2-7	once	TGTGCCAGCACCGTAAGCGGGGGTTTCTCCTACGAGCAGTACTTC	CASTVSGGFSYEQYF
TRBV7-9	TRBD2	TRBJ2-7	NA	TGTGCCAGCAGCTCAGCGGGGACTCCCTCCTACGAGCAGTACTTC	CASSSAGTPSYEQYF
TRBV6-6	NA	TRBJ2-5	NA	TGTGCCAGCAGTGCCCTCGGCGGGGAGGAGACCCAGTACTTC	CASSALGGEETQYF
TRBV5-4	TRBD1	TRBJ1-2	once	TGTGCCAGCAGCTTGTACGGACAGGGACCTTACGGCTACACCTTC	CASSLYGQGPYGYTF
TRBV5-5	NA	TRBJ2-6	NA	TGTGCCAGCAGCTTGGTAGGAGGGACCCTCTCTGGGGCCAACGTCCTGACTTTC	CASSLVGGTLSGANVLTF
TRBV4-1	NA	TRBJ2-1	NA	TGCGCCAGCAGCCAAGGTGCGTACAATGAGCAGTTCTTC	CASSQGAYNEQFF
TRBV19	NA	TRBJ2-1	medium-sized	TGTGCCAGTAGTCCCCTGGGGACGACAGGGACTGGTGAGCAGTTCTTC	CASSPLGTTGTGEQFF
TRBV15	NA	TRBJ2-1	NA	TGTGCCACCAGCACACCATGGAGCTCCTACAATGAGCAGTTCTTC	CATSTPWSSYNEQFF
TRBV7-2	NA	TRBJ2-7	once	TGTGCCAGCAGCTTGGGCTCCTACGAGCAGTACTTC	CASSLGSYEQYF
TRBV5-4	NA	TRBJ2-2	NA	TGTGCCAGCAGCTTTGACTATTCCGGGGAGCTGTTTTTT	CASSFDYSGELFF
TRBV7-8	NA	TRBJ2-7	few	TGTGCCAGCAGCTTACGAGGGCCAGTCGAGCAGTACTTC	CASSLRGPVEQYF
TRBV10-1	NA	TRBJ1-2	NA	TGCGCCAGCAATGCAGGGGTAGATGGCTACACCTTC	CASNAGVDGYTF
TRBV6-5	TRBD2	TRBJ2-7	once	TGTGCCACTTCGTCTAGCGGGAGCTACGAGCAGTACTTC	CATSSSGSYEQYF
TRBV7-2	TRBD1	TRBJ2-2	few	TGTGCCAGCAGCCTAGATCCCCCGGGACAGGGAAGGGGGGAGCTGTTTTTT	CASSLDPPGQGRGELFF
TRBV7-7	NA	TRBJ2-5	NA	TGTGCCTGCTCTAGATCGGGGGTCCAAGAGACCCAGTACTTC	CACSRSGVQETQYF